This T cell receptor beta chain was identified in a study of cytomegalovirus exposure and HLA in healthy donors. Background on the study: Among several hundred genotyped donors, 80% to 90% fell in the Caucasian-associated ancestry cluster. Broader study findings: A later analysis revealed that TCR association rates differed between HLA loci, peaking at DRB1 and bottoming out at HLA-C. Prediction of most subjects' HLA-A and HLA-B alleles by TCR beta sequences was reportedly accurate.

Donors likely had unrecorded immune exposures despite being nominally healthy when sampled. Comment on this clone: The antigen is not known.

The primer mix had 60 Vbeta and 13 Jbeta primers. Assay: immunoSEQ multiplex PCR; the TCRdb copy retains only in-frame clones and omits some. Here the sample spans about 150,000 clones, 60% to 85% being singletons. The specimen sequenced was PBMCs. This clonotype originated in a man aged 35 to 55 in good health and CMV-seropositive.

CDR3 protein: CASSPTGTGFQPQHF. The CDR3 DNA sequence: TGTGCCAGCTCACCTACCGGGACAGGGTTCCAGCCCCAGCATTTT. The chain employs TRBV18 and TRBJ1-5; the match to TRBD1 covers 9 bases. Germline CDR1 KGHSH, CDR2 LQKENI. The trim removed 3 bases at V and 7 bases at J, leaving 7 bases unmatched. The length of the CDR3 is 15 residues.